A selection of T cell receptor beta chains follows, all from one sample in a study of blood T cell repertoires in COVID-19. Some clones are missing from TCRdb's copy, which holds only in-frame ones; the method was immunoSEQ multiplex PCR. Of some 140,000 clones listed, 91% were seen once; the top ten hold 0.5% to 0.55%. Sample: peripheral blood. Receptors originate from a man aged 50 to 60 with acute or convalescent COVID-19. The CDR3 runs from the conserved cysteine through the conserved F or W. D genes are given only for firm matches. Clone size is given for some rows only: seen once, a few or many times, or a class if the clone is expanded.

TRBV4-1,-,-,TRBJ1-4,CASSHSPRGEKLFF,TGCGCCAGCAGCCACTCCCCGAGAGGCGAAAAACTGTTTTTT
TRBV24-1,TRBD2,few,TRBJ2-2,CATSESSGGETNTGELFF,TGTGCCACCAGTGAGTCTAGCGGGGGAGAAACTAACACCGGGGAGCTGTTTTTT
TRBV4-3,-,few,TRBJ1-4,CASSLGQINEKLFF,TGCGCCAGCAGCCTAGGACAGATTAATGAAAAACTGTTTTTT
TRBV27,TRBD1,-,TRBJ1-6,CASGYGTGSSPLHF,TGTGCCAGCGGATACGGGACAGGGAGTTCACCCCTCCACTTT
TRBV19,TRBD1,-,TRBJ1-1,CASSSRGLGNTEAFF,TGTGCCAGTAGTAGCAGGGGGCTCGGGAACACTGAAGCTTTCTTT
TRBV6-5,TRBD1,-,TRBJ1-6,CASSLGQGYNSPLHF,TGTGCCAGCAGCCTAGGACAGGGGTATAATTCACCCCTCCACTTT
TRBV11-2,-,-,TRBJ1-4,CASSLWTVPNEKLFF,TGTGCCAGCAGCTTGTGGACAGTACCTAATGAAAAACTGTTTTTT
TRBV7-3,TRBD2,-,TRBJ2-2,CASSLRPSGGTNTGELFF,TGTGCCAGCAGCTTACGGCCTAGCGGGGGTACGAACACCGGGGAGCTGTTTTTT
TRBV18,-,-,TRBJ2-5,CASSPETDFQETQYF,TGTGCCAGCTCACCAGAGACAGACTTCCAAGAGACCCAGTACTTC
TRBV28,-,once,TRBJ1-1,CASRQGTEAFF,TGTGCCAGCAGGCAGGGGACAGAAGCTTTCTTT
TRBV5-1,-,-,TRBJ1-1,CASSLGVQGGTEAFF,TGCGCCAGCAGCTTGGGAGTACAGGGCGGCACTGAAGCTTTCTTT
TRBV6-5,TRBD1,-,TRBJ2-2,CASSRDRRNTGELFF,TGTGCCAGCAGCCGGGACAGACGTAACACCGGGGAGCTGTTTTTT
TRBV7-2,TRBD1,-,TRBJ1-6,CASSTQTGFRSPLHF,TGTGCCAGCAGCACCCAGACAGGGTTCCGATCACCCCTCCACTTT
TRBV7-3,TRBD2,-,TRBJ2-1,CASSLAGRDEQFF,TGTGCCAGCAGCTTAGCGGGGAGGGATGAGCAGTTCTTC
TRBV24-1,TRBD2,-,TRBJ2-1,CATSQPLAGTNNEQFF,TGTGCCACCAGCCAACCACTAGCGGGGACAAACAATGAGCAGTTCTTC
TRBV5-5,TRBD1,-,TRBJ1-5,CASSPGQGNQPQHF,TGTGCCAGCAGCCCGGGACAGGGCAATCAGCCCCAGCATTTT
TRBV18,-,-,TRBJ2-7,CASSPPSRGYEQYF,TGTGCCAGCTCACCACCCTCCCGGGGCTACGAGCAGTACTTC
TRBV28,-,-,TRBJ1-5,CASSLDRYQPQHF,TGTGCCAGCAGTCTCGACAGGTATCAGCCCCAGCATTTT
TRBV5-4,TRBD1,-,TRBJ2-5,CASTLDRENVETQYF,TGTGCCAGCACCCTGGACAGGGAGAATGTGGAGACCCAGTACTTC
TRBV5-1,TRBD1,-,TRBJ1-1,CASSLGQGVTEAFF,TGCGCCAGCAGCTTGGGACAGGGGGTCACTGAAGCTTTCTTT
TRBV4-1,TRBD1,-,TRBJ2-5,CASSPRTGEGFETQYF,TGCGCCAGCAGCCCAAGGACAGGGGAGGGTTTTGAGACCCAGTACTTC
TRBV11-2,-,-,TRBJ2-1,CASSLVQGRNEQFF,TGTGCCAGCAGCTTAGTTCAGGGGCGGAATGAGCAGTTCTTC
TRBV18,TRBD1,-,TRBJ2-3,CASSDRPDTQYF,TGTGCCAGCTCGGACAGGCCAGATACGCAGTATTTT
TRBV7-3,TRBD2,-,TRBJ2-2,CASSQTTSGAGELFF,TGTGCCAGCAGCCAAACGACTAGCGGGGCTGGGGAGCTGTTTTTT
TRBV6-2/TRBV6-3,TRBD2,-,TRBJ2-7,CASSLSGRAFEQYF,TGTGCCAGCAGTCTTTCCGGGAGGGCCTTCGAGCAGTACTTC
TRBV5-4,TRBD2,once,TRBJ2-5,CASSLGGLAQETQYF,TGTGCCAGCAGCTTGGGGGGACTAGCGCAAGAGACCCAGTACTTC
TRBV6-5,TRBD1,few,TRBJ2-7,CASSPDRGLAYEQYF,TGTGCCAGCAGCCCGGACAGGGGGCTCGCCTACGAGCAGTACTTC
TRBV5-1,TRBD1,-,TRBJ1-4,CASSLATGGGDEKLFF,TGCGCCAGCAGCTTGGCCACAGGGGGCGGAGATGAAAAACTGTTTTTT
TRBV2,TRBD1,-,TRBJ1-6,CASNGQVATSPLHF,TGTGCCAGCAACGGACAGGTTGCAACTTCACCCCTCCACTTT
TRBV19,TRBD1,-,TRBJ1-6,CASAGTGGDYSPLHF,TGTGCCAGTGCCGGGACAGGGGGCGATTATTCACCCCTCCACTTT
TRBV28,-,-,TRBJ1-1,CASDLRGRNTEAFF,TGTGCCAGTGATCTAAGGGGCAGGAACACTGAAGCTTTCTTT
TRBV19,-,-,TRBJ2-6,CASSWTGGIEANVLTF,TGTGCCAGTAGCTGGACAGGCGGGATAGAGGCCAACGTCCTGACTTTC
TRBV19,-,-,TRBJ2-6,CASRQQGAGANVLTF,TGTGCCAGTAGACAACAGGGAGCTGGGGCCAACGTCCTGACTTTC